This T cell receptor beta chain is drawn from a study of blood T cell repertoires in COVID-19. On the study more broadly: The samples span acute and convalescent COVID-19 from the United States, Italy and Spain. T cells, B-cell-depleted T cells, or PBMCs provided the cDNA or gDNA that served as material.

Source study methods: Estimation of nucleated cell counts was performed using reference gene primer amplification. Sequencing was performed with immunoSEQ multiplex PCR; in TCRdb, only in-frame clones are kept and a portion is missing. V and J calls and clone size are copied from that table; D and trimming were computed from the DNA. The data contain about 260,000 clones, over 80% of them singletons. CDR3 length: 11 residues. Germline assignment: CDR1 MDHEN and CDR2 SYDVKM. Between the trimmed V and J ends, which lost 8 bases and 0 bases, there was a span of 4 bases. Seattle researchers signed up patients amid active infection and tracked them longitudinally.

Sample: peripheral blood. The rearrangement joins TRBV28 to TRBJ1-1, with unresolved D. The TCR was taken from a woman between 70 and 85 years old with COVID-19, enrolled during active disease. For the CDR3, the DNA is TGTGCCAGCCATGTGAACACTGAAGCTTTCTTT. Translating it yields CASHVNTEAFF.